This T cell receptor (beta chain) was recorded in a study of response to subunit inactivated influenza vaccine. Overall study findings and caveats: The study's authors posited that every seasonal influenza vaccination enlists few new T cells.

This clonotype came up a few times. Its antigen is unknown. This CDR3 comprises 13 residues. Trimming left V 6 bases short and J 2 bases short, with 13 bases between. Germline CDR1 reads DFQATT; CDR2 reads SNEGSKA (reference sequence). TCRdb redid the calling of the RT-PCR reads with MiXCR, one entry per CDR3 protein. The repertoire has roughly 670,000 distinct CDR3 sequences, around 15% of them found once; the top ten carry about 7.4%. The chain couples TRBV20-1 to TRBJ2-5; D gene ambiguous. This material consisted of PBMCs from blood, taken less than 15 days before vaccination. The receptor's source is a man aged 45-65 years who received an inactivated influenza vaccine. The CDR3 here is CSATVPSQETQYF. Written as DNA, the CDR3 is TGCAGTGCCACAGTTCCTAGTCAAGAGACCCAGTACTTC.